The 23 T cell receptor beta chains listed next were all sequenced from one sample in a study of long-term antiretroviral therapy in people with HIV. The run of the v3.0 immunoSEQ assay was at survey level. The protocol was immunoSEQ multiplex PCR, while the TCRdb copy is restricted to in-frame clones and leaves out a portion. The sample contains just over 35,000 clones, more than 65% of which appear only once. Sequenced here: unsorted PBMCs, sampled 0.6 years after starting antiretroviral therapy. The source is a young man with HIV.

V usage is TRBV5-5 and J usage is TRBJ2-2; D is possibly TRBD1 (6 bases). CDR1 is SGHKS and CDR2 is YYEKEE in the germline V gene (reference sequence). The CDR3 has 15 residues. Trimming removed 3 bases from V and 7 bases from J, with 16 bases in between. Here the CDR3 reads CASSSRPGANGELFF. CDR3 bases: TGTGCCAGCAGCTCGAGGCCAGGGGCTAACGGGGAGCTGTTTTTT.

This clone was seen only once. Compared with germline, one end of the junction differs, possibly owing to a read error. The rearrangement uses TRBV7-7 and TRBJ2-2, with 7 bases identical to TRBD2. Looked up from germline, CDR1 is SSHAT and CDR2 is FNYEAQ (reference sequence). The CDR3 sequence is 13 residues long. The CDR3 is CASSPGGSGELFF. The DNA of the CDR3 is TGTGCTAGCAGCCCCGGGGGGAGCGGGGAGCTGTTTTTT.

The chain links TRBV29-1 to TRBJ1-3; D unclear. V was pared by 0 bases and J by 0 bases, with 9 bases between. Germline V CDR1 and CDR2: SQVTM, ANQGSEA. The CDR3 totals 15 residues. CDR3 nucleotide sequence: TGCAGCGTTGAAGATTGGACTATCTCTGGAAACACCATATATTTT. Its protein is CSVEDWTISGNTIYF.

The table lists this clone with a count of one. The genes are TRBV10-3 and TRBJ1-5; D possibly corresponds to TRBD1 (5 bases). The V and J ends lost 10 bases and 0 bases respectively, with 13 bases between them. The germline CDR1 and CDR2 sequences are ENHRY and SYGVKD. The CDR3 spans 14 residues. The DNA for the CDR3 is TGTGCCACGGGGGGGGACTTTAGCAATCAGCCCCAGCATTTT. This sequence encodes CATGGDFSNQPQHF.

This chain joins TRBV5-4 and TRBJ2-2; D is undetermined. The CDR3 runs to 12 residues. Per the germline V gene, CDR1 is SGHNT and CDR2 is YYREEE (reference sequence). CDR3 nucleotide sequence: TGTGCGTGTGGGTTCCGCACCGGGGAGCTGTTTTTT. Translation: CACGFRTGELFF.

This clone appeared a few times. The chain is built from TRBV7-2 and TRBJ1-2; D perhaps matches TRBD1 (6 bases). This CDR3 has 15 residues. V lost 4 bases, J lost 7 bases, and 19 bases lay in between. CDR1 and CDR2 from the germline V gene are SGHTA and FQGNSA. The CDR3 region is CASSSSGGGVGGYTF. The CDR3 coding sequence is TGTGCCAGCAGCTCGTCCGGAGGGGGGGTGGGTGGCTACACCTTC. Full variable domain (outside the CDR3, taken from reference TRBV7-2 and TRBJ1-2): GAGVSQSPSNKVTEKGKDVELRCDPISGHTALYWYRQSLGQGLEFLIYFQGNSAPDKSGLPSDRFSAERTGGSVSTLTIQRTQQEDSAVYLCASSSSGGGVGGYTFGSGTRLTVV.

This clone was picked up one time. The CDR3 here is CATSRGNAGELFF. In DNA, the CDR3 is TGTGCCACCAGCAGGGGTAACGCCGGGGAGCTGTTTTTT. The genes are TRBV15 and TRBJ2-2, with D unclear. From germline, CDR1 is LNHNV and CDR2 YYDKDF (reference sequence). The CDR3 has 13 amino acids. Trimming took 3 bases from V and 6 from J, leaving 8 bases between them.

The chain is built from TRBV30 and TRBJ2-2; TRBD2 agrees at 14 bases. The CDR3 sequence is 19 residues long. V shed 0 bases, J shed 2 bases, and the junction held 8 bases outside the gene matches. Germline-derived CDR1 and CDR2 are GTSNPN and SVGIG (reference sequence). The CDR3 loop is CAWSVGGLAGVRNTGELFF. The CDR3 nucleotides read TGTGCCTGGAGTGTAGGGGGACTAGCGGGAGTGAGAAACACCGGGGAGCTGTTTTTT.

This sequence joins TRBV6-6 and TRBJ2-7; unclear D gene. This CDR3 contains 12 residues. V was cut by 2 bases and J by 3 bases, with 5 bases left in between. The germline V gene encodes CDR1 MNHNY and CDR2 SVGAGI (reference sequence). The CDR3 DNA reads TGTGCCAGCAGTTACGCGGACTACGAGCAGTACTTC. It specifies CASSYADYEQYF.

The chain combines TRBV2 with TRBJ2-5, with 7 bases fitting TRBD1. The germline CDR1 and CDR2 sequences are SNHLY and FYNNEI. Germline trimming cut 7 bases from V and 4 bases from J; bases unmatched to any gene: 9. This CDR3 is built from 14 residues. CDR3 DNA sequence: TGTGCCAGCACTATTTCGACAGGGTCAGAGACCCAGTACTTC. It specifies CASTISTGSETQYF.

The chain employs TRBV14 and TRBJ2-1; 9 bases are shared with TRBD2. Germline V gene data show CDR1 as SGHDN and CDR2 as FVKESK. With V trimmed by 6 bases and J by 3 bases, 9 bases remained unmatched. The length of the CDR3 is 16 residues. CDR3 loop: CASSPLSSGSYNEQFF. CDR3 DNA sequence: TGTGCCAGCAGTCCCTTAAGTAGCGGGAGCTACAATGAGCAGTTCTTC.

In DNA form, the CDR3 reads TGTGCCAGCAGCTTGGGTGGGACGGGGGGCTACGCTGAAGCTTTCTTT. Translated, it gives CASSLGGTGGYAEAFF. The chain joins TRBV5-4 to TRBJ1-1; D may be TRBD1 (6 bases). Trimming removed 0 bases from V and 6 bases from J, with 18 bases in between. Germline V gives CDR1 SGHNT, CDR2 YYREEE (reference sequence). There are 16 residues in the CDR3.

The chain carries TRBV19 and TRBJ2-6; D assignment may be TRBD1 or TRBD2 (5 bases each). Germline CDR1 LNHDA, CDR2 SQIVND (reference sequence). The ends were cut back, 7 bases at V and 4 bases at J, with 20 bases in the middle. This CDR3 is built from 17 residues. CDR3 sequence: CASKGPRGPRGANVLTF. CDR3 in DNA: TGTGCCAGTAAAGGACCCCGGGGCCCGAGGGGGGCCAACGTCCTGACTTTC.

This chain links TRBV13 with TRBJ2-4, with D tentatively TRBD1 or TRBD2 (5 bases each). Trimming left V 5 bases short and J 8 bases short, with 10 bases between. CDR1 is PRHDT, CDR2 FYEKMQ, per germline (reference sequence). The CDR3 length is 12 residues. The DNA for the CDR3 is TGTGCCAGCAGCCCCGGGGCTGACATTCAGTACTTC. It is translated as CASSPGADIQYF.

The chain has TRBV28 and TRBJ2-2; TRBD2 agrees at 9 bases. From germline, CDR1 is MDHEN and CDR2 SYDVKM. The J segment lost 4 bases and the V segment lost 3 bases, leaving 6 bases of the junction unmatched. This CDR3 comprises 16 residues. The CDR3 sequence: CASSFLAGEPTGELFF. The CDR3 region has the DNA TGTGCCAGCAGTTTTTTAGCGGGAGAACCCACCGGGGAGCTGTTTTTT.

V usage is TRBV29-1 and J usage is TRBJ2-3; D unclear. This CDR3 region has 15 residues. The germline V gene encodes CDR1 SQVTM and CDR2 ANQGSEA. V shed 4 bases and J shed 1 base, with 15 bases lying between them. The CDR3 DNA follows: TGCAGCGTTGCGGCCTCCCCGGTGGGCACAGATACGCAGTATTTT. This gives the protein CSVAASPVGTDTQYF.

The V and J genes are TRBV4-3 and TRBJ2-6; weak D call: TRBD2 (5 bases). The CDR3 is 17 residues long. Germline values: CDR1 LGHNA, CDR2 YSLEER. Trimming pared 4 bases from V and 0 bases from J, leaving 13 bases between. The CDR3 region has the DNA TGCGCCAGCAGCCTGAAAAGAGGGCGCTCTGGGGCCAACGTCCTGACTTTC. Encoded protein: CASSLKRGRSGANVLTF.

The J gene is TRBJ1-1, the V gene TRBV27, with 9 nucleotides matching TRBD1. This CDR3 is built from 16 residues. CDR1 is MNHEY, CDR2 SMNVEV, per germline (reference sequence). With V trimmed by 5 bases and J by 5 bases, 12 bases remained unmatched. CDR3 coding DNA: TGTGCCAGCAGTCCTATACAGGGGGCGGGAGTAACTGAAGCTTTCTTT. Protein product: CASSPIQGAGVTEAFF.

This clone occurred once. The chain recombines TRBV7-9 with TRBJ2-7, with TRBD1 matching over 8 bases. The ends lost 1 base at V and 3 bases at J; junction bases unmatched: 2. Germline CDR1 is SEHNR and CDR2 is FQNEAQ (reference sequence). The CDR3 extends over 14 amino acids. CDR3 in amino acids: CASSLGGQVYEQYF. The DNA of the CDR3 is TGTGCCAGCAGCTTAGGGGGACAGGTCTACGAGCAGTACTTC.

V is TRBV20-1 and J is TRBJ2-7; 7 nucleotides match TRBD1. This CDR3 has 11 amino acids. Trimming took 4 bases from V and 7 from J; bases not matched to a gene: 4. From germline, CDR1 is DFQATT and CDR2 SNEGSKA (reference sequence). In DNA form, the CDR3 reads TGCAGTGCTACCTCAGGGGGAGAGCAGTACTTC. Protein product: CSATSGGEQYF.

This clone was seen only a few times. V usage is TRBV2 and J usage is TRBJ1-2; 12 nucleotides match TRBD1. Germline V gene sequence: CDR1 SNHLY, CDR2 FYNNEI. V lost 6 bases and J lost 7; bases outside the gene matches: 6. This CDR3 is 14 amino acids long. CDR3 sequence: CASRDPGQGAGYTF. CDR3 DNA sequence: TGTGCCAGCAGAGACCCGGGACAGGGGGCTGGCTACACCTTC.

The chain combines TRBV5-6 with TRBJ2-1; 11 bases are a match to TRBD2. The V segment lost 4 bases and the J segment 6 bases; nucleotides outside the gene matches: 9. This CDR3 has 16 residues. CDR1 and CDR2 from the germline V gene are SGHDT and YYEEEE. CDR3 sequence: CASSGTGLAVTNEQFF. The CDR3, as DNA: TGTGCCAGCAGCGGAACGGGACTAGCGGTTACCAATGAGCAGTTCTTC.

J is TRBJ1-1 and V is TRBV7-9; D unclear. CDR1 is SEHNR and CDR2 is FQNEAQ in the germline V gene (reference sequence). The CDR3 runs 14 residues. V shed 6 bases and J shed 1 base, with 12 bases lying between them. DNA of the CDR3: TGTGCCAGCAGTTTGTGGGTAGGGAACACTGAAGCTTTCTTT. Residues: CASSLWVGNTEAFF.